This TCR beta chain emerged from a study of blood T cell repertoires in COVID-19. The V gene's germline CDR1 is LNHDA and CDR2 SQIVND (reference sequence). V was clipped by 6 bases and J by 0 bases, with 18 bases between them. This CDR3 has 16 amino acids. The protocol was immunoSEQ multiplex PCR, while the TCRdb copy is restricted to in-frame clones and leaves out a portion. The sample carries hundreds of thousands of clones, under 85% recorded once. The clonotype originates from a young woman with COVID-19, enrolled during active disease. V and J are TRBV19 and TRBJ2-7, with D perhaps matching TRBD1 (6 bases). Sequenced input: peripheral blood. The CDR3 nucleotides read TGTGCCAGTAGCGCTGGGACAAGCCCCCTCTCCTACGAGCAGTACTTC. It codes for CASSAGTSPLSYEQYF.